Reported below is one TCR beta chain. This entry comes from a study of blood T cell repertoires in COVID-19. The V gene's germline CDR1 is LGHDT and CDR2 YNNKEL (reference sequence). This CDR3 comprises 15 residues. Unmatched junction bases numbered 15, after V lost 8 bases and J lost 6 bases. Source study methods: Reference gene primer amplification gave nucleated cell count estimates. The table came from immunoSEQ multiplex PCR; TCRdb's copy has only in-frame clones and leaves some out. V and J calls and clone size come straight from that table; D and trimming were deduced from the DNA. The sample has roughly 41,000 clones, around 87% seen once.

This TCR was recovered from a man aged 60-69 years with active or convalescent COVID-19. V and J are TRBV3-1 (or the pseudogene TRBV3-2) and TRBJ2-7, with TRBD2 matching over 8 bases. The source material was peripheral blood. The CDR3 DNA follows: TGTGCCAGCGATAACGGGGGGGGAGGACTATTCGAGCAGTACTTC. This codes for CASDNGGGGLFEQYF.